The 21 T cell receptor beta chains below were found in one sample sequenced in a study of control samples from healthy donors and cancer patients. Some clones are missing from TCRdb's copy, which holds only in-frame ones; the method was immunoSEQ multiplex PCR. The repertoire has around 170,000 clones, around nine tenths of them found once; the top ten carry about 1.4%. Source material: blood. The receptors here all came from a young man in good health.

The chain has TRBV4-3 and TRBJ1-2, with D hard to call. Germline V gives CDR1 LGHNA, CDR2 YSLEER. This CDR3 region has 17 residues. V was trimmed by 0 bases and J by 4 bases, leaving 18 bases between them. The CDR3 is CASSQDKLRRSVYGYTF. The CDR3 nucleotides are TGCGCCAGCAGCCAAGATAAATTAAGGAGGTCTGTCTATGGCTACACCTTC.

Here the CDR3 reads CASSVSGQGNSPLHF. The CDR3, as DNA: TGTGCCAGCAGCGTATCGGGACAGGGTAATTCACCCCTCCACTTT. This chain connects TRBV7-9 to TRBJ1-6; TRBD1 aligns across 9 bases. Germline V gene sequence: CDR1 SEHNR, CDR2 FQNEAQ (reference sequence). The CDR3 loop spans 15 amino acids. V shed 5 bases and J 6 bases; nucleotides not matched to a gene: 5.

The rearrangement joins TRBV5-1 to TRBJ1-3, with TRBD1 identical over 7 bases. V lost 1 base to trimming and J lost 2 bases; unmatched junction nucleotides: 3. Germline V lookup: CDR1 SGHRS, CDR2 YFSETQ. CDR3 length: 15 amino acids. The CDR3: CASSLRGQAGNTIYF. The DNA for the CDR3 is TGCGCCAGCAGCTTGAGGGGGCAGGCTGGAAACACCATATATTTT.

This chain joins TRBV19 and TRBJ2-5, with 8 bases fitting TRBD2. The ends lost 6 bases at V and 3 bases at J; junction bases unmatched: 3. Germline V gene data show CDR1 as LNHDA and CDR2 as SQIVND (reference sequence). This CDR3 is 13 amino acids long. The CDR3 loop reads CASRLADKETQYF. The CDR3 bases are TGTGCCAGTAGACTAGCGGACAAAGAGACCCAGTACTTC. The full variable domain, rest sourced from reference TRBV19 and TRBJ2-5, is DGGITQSPKYLFRKEGQNVTLSCEQNLNHDAMYWYRQDPGQGLRLIYYSQIVNDFQKGDIAEGYSVSREKKESFPLTVTSAQKNPTAFYLCASRLADKETQYFGPGTRLLVL.

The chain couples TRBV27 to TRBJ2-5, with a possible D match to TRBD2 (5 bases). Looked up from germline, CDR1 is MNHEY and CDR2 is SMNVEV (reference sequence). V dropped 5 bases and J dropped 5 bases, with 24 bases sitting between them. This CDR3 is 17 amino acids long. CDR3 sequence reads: CASSPTRVFSGGETQYF. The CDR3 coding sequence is TGTGCCAGCAGTCCCACCCGAGTTTTTTCGGGCGGGGAGACCCAGTACTTC.

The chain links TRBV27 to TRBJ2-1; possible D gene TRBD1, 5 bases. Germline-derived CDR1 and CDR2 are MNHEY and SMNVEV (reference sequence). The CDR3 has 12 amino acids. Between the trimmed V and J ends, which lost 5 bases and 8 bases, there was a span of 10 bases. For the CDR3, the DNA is TGTGCCAGCAGTCCAGGGTCCCATGAGCAGTTCTTC. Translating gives CASSPGSHEQFF.

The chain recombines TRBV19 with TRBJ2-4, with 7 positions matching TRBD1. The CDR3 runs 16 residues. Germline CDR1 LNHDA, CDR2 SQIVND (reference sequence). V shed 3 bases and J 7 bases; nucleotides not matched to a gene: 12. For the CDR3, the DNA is TGTGCCAGTAGTATTGTCGCTTTCGGCAGGGGGAACATTCAGTACTTC. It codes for CASSIVAFGRGNIQYF. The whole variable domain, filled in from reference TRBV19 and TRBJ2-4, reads DGGITQSPKYLFRKEGQNVTLSCEQNLNHDAMYWYRQDPGQGLRLIYYSQIVNDFQKGDIAEGYSVSREKKESFPLTVTSAQKNPTAFYLCASSIVAFGRGNIQYFGAGTRLSVL.

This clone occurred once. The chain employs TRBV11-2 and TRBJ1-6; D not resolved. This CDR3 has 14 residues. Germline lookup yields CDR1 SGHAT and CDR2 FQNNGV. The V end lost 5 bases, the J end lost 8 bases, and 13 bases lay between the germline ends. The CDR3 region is CASSRREGHSPLHF. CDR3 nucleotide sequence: TGTGCCAGCAGCCGTAGGGAGGGCCATTCACCCCTCCACTTT.

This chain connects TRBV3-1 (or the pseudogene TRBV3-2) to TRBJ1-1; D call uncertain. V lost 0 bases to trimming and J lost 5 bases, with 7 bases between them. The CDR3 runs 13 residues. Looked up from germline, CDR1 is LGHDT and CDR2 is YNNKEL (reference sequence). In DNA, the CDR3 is TGTGCCAGCAGCCAAGAGGGGAGGACTGAAGCTTTCTTT. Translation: CASSQEGRTEAFF.

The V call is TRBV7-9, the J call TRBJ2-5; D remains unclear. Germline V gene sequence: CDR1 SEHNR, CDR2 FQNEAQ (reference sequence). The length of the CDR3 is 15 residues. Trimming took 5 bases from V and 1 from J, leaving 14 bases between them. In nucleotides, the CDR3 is TGTGCCAGCAGCCCCAGAGAACCGCTCCAAGAGACCCAGTACTTC. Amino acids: CASSPREPLQETQYF.

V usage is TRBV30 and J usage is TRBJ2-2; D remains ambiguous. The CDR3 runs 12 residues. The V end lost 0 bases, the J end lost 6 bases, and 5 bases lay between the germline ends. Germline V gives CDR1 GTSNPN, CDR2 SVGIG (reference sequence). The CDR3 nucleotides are TGTGCCTGGAGTGTAACGTCCGGGGAGCTGTTTTTT. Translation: CAWSVTSGELFF.

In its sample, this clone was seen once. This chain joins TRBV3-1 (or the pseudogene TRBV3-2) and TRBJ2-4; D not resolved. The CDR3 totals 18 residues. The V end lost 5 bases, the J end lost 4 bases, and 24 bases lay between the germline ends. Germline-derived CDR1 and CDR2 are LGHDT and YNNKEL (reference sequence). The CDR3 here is CASSVSGPICKEKNIQYF. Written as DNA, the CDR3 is TGTGCCAGCAGCGTATCGGGTCCCATTTGCAAAGAAAAAAACATTCAGTACTTC.

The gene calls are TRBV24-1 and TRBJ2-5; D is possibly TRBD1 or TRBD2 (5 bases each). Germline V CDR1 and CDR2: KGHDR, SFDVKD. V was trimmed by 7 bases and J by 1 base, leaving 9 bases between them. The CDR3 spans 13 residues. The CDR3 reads CATRRGFQETQYF. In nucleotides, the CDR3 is TGTGCCACCAGACGGGGCTTCCAAGAGACCCAGTACTTC.

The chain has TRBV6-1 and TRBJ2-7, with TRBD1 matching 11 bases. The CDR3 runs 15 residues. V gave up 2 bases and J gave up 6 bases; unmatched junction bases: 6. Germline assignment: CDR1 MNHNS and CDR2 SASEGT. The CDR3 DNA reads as TGTGCCAGCAGTGAATCGGGACAGGGGGTCTCCGAGCAGTACTTC. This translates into CASSESGQGVSEQYF.

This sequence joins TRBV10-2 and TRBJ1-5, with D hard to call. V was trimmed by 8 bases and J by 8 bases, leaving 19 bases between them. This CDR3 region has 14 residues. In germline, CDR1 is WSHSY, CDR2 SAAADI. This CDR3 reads CASGRTAAIEPQHF. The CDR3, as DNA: TGCGCCAGCGGAAGGACCGCCGCAATAGAGCCCCAGCATTTT.

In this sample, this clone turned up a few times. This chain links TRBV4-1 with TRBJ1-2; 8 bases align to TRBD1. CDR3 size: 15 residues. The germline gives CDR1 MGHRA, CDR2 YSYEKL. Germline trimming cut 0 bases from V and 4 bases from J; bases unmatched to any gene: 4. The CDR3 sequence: CASSQDSGQAYGYTF. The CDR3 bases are TGCGCCAGCAGCCAAGACTCGGGACAGGCCTATGGCTACACCTTC.

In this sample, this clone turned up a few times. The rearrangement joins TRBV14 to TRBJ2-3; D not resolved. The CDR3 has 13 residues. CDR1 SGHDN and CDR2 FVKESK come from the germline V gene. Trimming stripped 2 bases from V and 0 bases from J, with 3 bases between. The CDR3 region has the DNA TGTGCCAGCAGCCAAAGGAGCACAGATACGCAGTATTTT. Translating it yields CASSQRSTDTQYF.

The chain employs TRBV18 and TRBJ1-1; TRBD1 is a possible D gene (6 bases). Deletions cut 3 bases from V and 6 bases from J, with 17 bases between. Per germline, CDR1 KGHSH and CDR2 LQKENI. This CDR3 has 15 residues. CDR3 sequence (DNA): TGTGCCAGCTCACCCCAGGGGTTCGTGGGGGCTGAAGCTTTCTTT. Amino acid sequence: CASSPQGFVGAEAFF.

The CDR3 sequence is CASTYERPSNEQFF. The CDR3 DNA follows: TGTGCCAGCACCTACGAGCGACCGAGCAATGAGCAGTTCTTC. The genes are TRBV6-6 and TRBJ2-1; no clear D gene. Germline CDR1 MNHNY, CDR2 SVGAGI (reference sequence). This CDR3 contains 14 residues. V was trimmed by 7 bases and J by 6 bases, leaving 16 bases between them.

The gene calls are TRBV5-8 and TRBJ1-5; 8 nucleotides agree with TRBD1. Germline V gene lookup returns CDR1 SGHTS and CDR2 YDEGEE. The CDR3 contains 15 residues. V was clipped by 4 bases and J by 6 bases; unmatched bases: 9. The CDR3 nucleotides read TGTGCCAGCAGCAGGGGACAGGTCGGGAGTCAGCCCCAGCATTTT. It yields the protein CASSRGQVGSQPQHF.

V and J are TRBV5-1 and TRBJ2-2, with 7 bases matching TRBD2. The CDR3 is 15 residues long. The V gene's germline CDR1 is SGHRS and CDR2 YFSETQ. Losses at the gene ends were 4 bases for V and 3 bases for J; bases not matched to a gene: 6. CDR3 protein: CASSRSGDHTGELFF. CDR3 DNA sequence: TGCGCCAGCAGCCGGAGCGGGGACCACACCGGGGAGCTGTTTTTT.